This T cell receptor (beta chain) was recorded in a study of Graves' ophthalmopathy and Graves' hyperthyroidism. RNA served as the template for amplifying TCR beta CDR3 regions. Investigators did first-round RT-PCR with HTBI primers, then second-round multiplex PCR. TCRdb itself ran the multiplex PCR reads through MiXCR, one entry per CDR3 protein. The sample lists over a million distinct CDR3 sequences, about 35% seen once, with 11% in the top ten. Hyperthyroidism patients had new diagnoses, durations under 2 months, and ages of 18 to 65. If patients had other autoimmune diseases, uncontrolled infections, pregnancy or lactation, they were excluded. Study results and caveats: Most expanded clonotypes in thyroid above 0.001 frequency also showed up in blood. With about 86% sensitivity and over 65% specificity, a 13-signature model separated ophthalmopathy from stable hyperthyroidism.

The length of the CDR3 is 13 residues. The V gene's germline CDR1 is DFQATT and CDR2 SNEGSKA (reference sequence). Between the trimmed V and J ends, which lost 3 bases and 3 bases, there was a span of 11 bases. Points on this clonotype: Antigen unknown.

The source is an adult man with Graves' hyperthyroidism. The V gene is TRBV20-1, the J gene TRBJ1-1, with a tentative D call TRBD1 (6 bases). Material for sequencing was peripheral blood or thyroid tissue (not recorded which). This CDR3 is CSASGTSYTEAFF. CDR3 DNA: TGCAGTGCTAGTGGGACATCTTACACTGAAGCTTTCTTT.